The 10 T cell receptor beta chains reported below all come from one sample, sequenced in a study of CD8 T cells in Susac syndrome. Random-hexamer reverse transcription was applied to about 0.45 to 1 ug RNA. TCRdb recomputed calls from the immunoSEQ multiplex PCR reads with MiXCR, one row per CDR3 protein. The sample shows about 200,000 distinct CDR3 sequences, about 91% of them seen only once. Sequenced input: CD4+ T cells from PBMCs. The receptors were gathered from a human donor with Susac syndrome.

The V gene is TRBV5-6, the J gene TRBJ1-5, with 9 bases identical to TRBD1. V shed 4 bases, J shed 10 bases, and the junction held 6 bases outside the gene matches. Germline loops: CDR1 SGHDT, CDR2 YYEEEE. This CDR3 comprises 13 residues. The chain's CDR3 is CASSSTGGEPQHF. The CDR3 DNA sequence: TGTGCCAGCAGCAGTACAGGGGGCGAACCCCAGCATTTT.

V usage is TRBV4-1 and J usage is TRBJ1-1; D is ambiguous. V gave up 1 base and J gave up 0 bases, with 3 bases separating them. The germline V gene encodes CDR1 MGHRA and CDR2 YSYEKL. The CDR3 consists of 13 residues. The CDR3 here is CASSQVLNTEAFF. The CDR3 DNA is TGCGCCAGCAGCCAAGTGTTGAACACTGAAGCTTTCTTT.

The chain uses TRBV6-4 and TRBJ2-1; D is perhaps TRBD2 (7 bases). The germline gives CDR1 MRHNA, CDR2 SNTAGT. The V end lost 2 bases, the J end lost 5 bases, and 13 bases lay between the germline ends. The CDR3 length is 15 residues. In DNA form, the CDR3 reads TGTGCCAGCAGTGACCAAGGGGGGGTGCACAATGAGCAGTTCTTC. Protein sequence: CASSDQGGVHNEQFF.

The chain links TRBV20-1 to TRBJ2-5; unclear D gene. CDR3 length: 13 amino acids. With 3 bases removed from V and 3 bases from J, the gap between germline ends came to 11 bases. Per germline, CDR1 DFQATT and CDR2 SNEGSKA (reference sequence). Written as DNA, the CDR3 is TGCAGTGCTAGCCCCGGCCCTGAAGAGACCCAGTACTTC. It is translated as CSASPGPEETQYF.

In its sample, this clonotype was seen once. The gene calls are TRBV5-1 and TRBJ2-1; the D gene is possibly TRBD2 (6 bases). Per germline, CDR1 SGHRS and CDR2 YFSETQ. The CDR3 is made up of 19 amino acids. Trimming shortened V by 0 bases and J by 7 bases, and 26 bases separated the two germline ends. CDR3 loop: CASSLVRMAVAGLANEQFF. DNA for the CDR3: TGCGCCAGCAGCTTGGTCCGAATGGCGGTGGCGGGGCTTGCGAATGAGCAGTTCTTC.

V and J are TRBV2 and TRBJ2-2, with a possible D match to TRBD2 (6 bases). V gave up 5 bases and J gave up 1 base, with 11 bases separating them. The CDR3 sequence is 15 residues long. The germline CDR1 and CDR2 sequences are SNHLY and FYNNEI. CDR3 amino acids: CASSYGGGNTGELFF. The CDR3 bases are TGTGCCAGCAGTTACGGGGGTGGGAACACCGGGGAGCTGTTTTTT.

This clonotype was observed a handful of times. The chain employs TRBV27 and TRBJ1-1; D is unclear. Germline V gives CDR1 MNHEY, CDR2 SMNVEV (reference sequence). Trimming took off 2 bases at V and 5 bases at J, with 6 bases between the two ends. The CDR3 length is 12 residues. The CDR3 sequence: CASSLKGTEAFF. The CDR3 DNA reads as TGTGCCAGCAGTTTAAAGGGAACTGAAGCTTTCTTT.

CDR3 nucleotide sequence: TGTGCCAGCAGCTTAGGAACAGGGGGCATGAACATTCAGTACTTC. It yields the protein CASSLGTGGMNIQYF. The J gene is TRBJ2-4, the V gene TRBV7-9; 9 bases match TRBD1. Germline lookup yields CDR1 SEHNR and CDR2 FQNEAQ (reference sequence). This CDR3 has 15 residues. V shed 1 base and J 7 bases; nucleotides not matched to a gene: 5.

The V call is TRBV12-3 or TRBV12-4, the J call TRBJ1-2; no definite D call. This CDR3 is built from 15 residues. Trimming stripped 3 bases from V and 0 bases from J, with 11 bases between. This CDR3 is CASSLSHPANYGYTF. Written as DNA, the CDR3 is TGTGCCAGCAGTTTGAGTCACCCAGCTAACTATGGCTACACCTTC.

The V call is TRBV2, the J call TRBJ1-3; D call uncertain. The CDR3 is 13 amino acids. Germline V lookup: CDR1 SNHLY, CDR2 FYNNEI. V was shortened by 5 bases and J by 4 bases, with 9 bases between the two germline ends. CDR3: CASSPVTGNTIYF. CDR3 nucleotide sequence: TGTGCCAGCAGTCCCGTTACGGGAAACACCATATATTTT. Variable domain in full (rest from reference TRBV2 and TRBJ1-3): EPEVTQTPSHQVTQMGQEVILRCVPISNHLYFYWYRQILGQKVEFLVSFYNNEISEKSEIFDDQFSVERPDGSNFTLKIRSTKLEDSAMYFCASSPVTGNTIYFGEGSWLTVV.